This paragraph covers one TCR beta chain sequence. This clonotype was seen a single time. The specificity of this receptor is unknown. Base qualities are not at hand, and no much larger clone is one base apart. Support from one read is weak. The sample comes from a study of CD8 T cells in Susac syndrome (dated by TCRdb to between 2018 and 2021). Turning to the overall study: Repertoire sequencing was used to test whether CD8+ T cell activation and differentiation in Susac syndrome was antigen driven. Overall study results and their limits: The number of individuals in the TCR sequencing and HLA analysis was acknowledged as relatively small.

V ends up 5 bases short and J 7 bases short, with an unmatched junction base count of 13. The germline V gene (reference sequence) yields SEHNR for CDR1 and FQNEAQ for CDR2. The CDR3 runs 15 amino acids, cysteine and phenylalanine included. CDR3 DNA only is kept here, 45 bases in frame from base 1. High-throughput TCR beta sequencing profiled peripheral blood CD8+ and CD4+ T cells from healthy donors, Susac syndrome patients and multiple sclerosis patients. Multiple sclerosis controls were treatment-naive patients with stable or active relapsing-remitting disease fulfilling revised McDonald criteria. Bulk CD8+ and CD4+ T cells were purified magnetically by negative isolation, whereas CD8+ TEMRA cells were enriched by FACS. Blood was drawn into EDTA tubes, processed within 24 hours, and PBMCs were isolated by density gradient centrifugation. PBMCs intended for TCR sequencing were frozen in liquid nitrogen and were later thawed in a 37 degrees C water bath. The sorted or isolated CD4+, CD8+ and CD8+ TEMRA cells had a purity of 90% or higher.

RNA was extracted using the RNeasy kit, and about 0.45 to 1 ug of the RNA was reverse transcribed with random hexamers. TCR beta CDR3 regions were amplified with the immunoSEQ multiplex PCR assay covering 54 Vbeta and 13 Jbeta segments. PCR amplification bias was corrected using a synthetic template baseline for primer optimization and computational correction. Per the authors' processing: Reads were assigned to V, D and J genes according to IMGT and analyzed in immunoSEQ Analyzer, with only productive sequences retained. To calculate clonality, Shannon entropy was normalized by log2 of the number of productive unique sequences and then subtracted from one. Public and private clones were assessed among the 100 most prevalent clones of each patient and control. A clone was defined as Susac-specific if it was absent from the healthy and MS cohorts, from some 1,100 published viral clones and from other ImmuneACCESS disease sequences. TCRdb reprocessing: public reads trimmed at Q25 with fastp, clones called with MiXCR, in-frame beta chains kept. Here each entry gathers all rows of one CDR3 protein and keeps the most common genes and DNA. TCRdb, rather than the study authors, made the V and J calls. The table for this sample lists 190,000 or so distinct CDR3 sequences; 90% to 95% of them were counted only once. Together, the top ten hold roughly 0.094% of the sample.

This clonotype was sampled from a human donor with multiple sclerosis. This chain is built from TRBV7-9 and TRBJ2-5, and 7 junction bases match TRBD2. The sequenced sample consisted of CD4+ T cells from PBMCs. The CDR3 corresponds to CASSPRPHPGGTQYF. The sequenced DNA: TGTGCCAGCAGCCCCAGGCCTCACCCGGGAGGGACCCAGTACTTC.